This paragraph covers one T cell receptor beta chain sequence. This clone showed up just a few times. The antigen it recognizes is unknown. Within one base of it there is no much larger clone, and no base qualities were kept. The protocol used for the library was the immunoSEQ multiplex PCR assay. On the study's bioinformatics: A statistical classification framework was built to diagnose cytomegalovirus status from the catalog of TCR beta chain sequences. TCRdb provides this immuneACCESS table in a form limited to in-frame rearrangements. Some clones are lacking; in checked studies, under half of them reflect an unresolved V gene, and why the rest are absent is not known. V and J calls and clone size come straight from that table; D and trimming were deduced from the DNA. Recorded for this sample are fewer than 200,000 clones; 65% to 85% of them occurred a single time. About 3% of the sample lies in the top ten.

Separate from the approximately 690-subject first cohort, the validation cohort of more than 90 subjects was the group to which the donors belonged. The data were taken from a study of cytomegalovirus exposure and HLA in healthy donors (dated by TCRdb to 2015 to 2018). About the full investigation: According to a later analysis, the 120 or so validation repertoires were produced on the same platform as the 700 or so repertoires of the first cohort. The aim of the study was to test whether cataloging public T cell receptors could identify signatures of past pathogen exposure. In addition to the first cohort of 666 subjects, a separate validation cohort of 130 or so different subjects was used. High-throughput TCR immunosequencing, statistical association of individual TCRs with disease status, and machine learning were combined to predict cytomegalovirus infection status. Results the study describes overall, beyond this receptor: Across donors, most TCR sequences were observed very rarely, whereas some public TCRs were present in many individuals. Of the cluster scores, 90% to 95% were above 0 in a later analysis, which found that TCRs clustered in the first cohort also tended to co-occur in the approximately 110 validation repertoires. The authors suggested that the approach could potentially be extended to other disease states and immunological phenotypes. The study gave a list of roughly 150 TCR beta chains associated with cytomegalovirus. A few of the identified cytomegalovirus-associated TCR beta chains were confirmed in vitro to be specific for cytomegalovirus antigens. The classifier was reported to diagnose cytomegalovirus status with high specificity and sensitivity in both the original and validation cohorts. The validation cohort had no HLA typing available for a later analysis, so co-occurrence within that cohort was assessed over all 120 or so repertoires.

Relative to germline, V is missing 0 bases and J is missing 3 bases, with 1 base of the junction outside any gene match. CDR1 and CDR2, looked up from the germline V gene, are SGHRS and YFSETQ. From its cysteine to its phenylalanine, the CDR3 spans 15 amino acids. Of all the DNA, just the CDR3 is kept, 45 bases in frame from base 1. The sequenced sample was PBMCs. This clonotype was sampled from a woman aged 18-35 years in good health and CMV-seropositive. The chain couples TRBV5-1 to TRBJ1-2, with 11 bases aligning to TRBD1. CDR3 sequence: CASSLEGQGDYGYTF. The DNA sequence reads TGCGCCAGCAGCTTGGAGGGACAGGGGGACTATGGCTACACCTTC.